The rows below give T cell receptor beta chains drawn from one sample of a study of shared clonotypes between healthy human individuals. The repertoire was sequenced with immunoSEQ multiplex PCR; TCRdb's copy has only in-frame clones and lacks some. The sample includes approximately 2,000,000 clones, around 95% of them seen just once. The sequenced material came from naive CD8+ T cells from PBMCs. The receptors here all came from a man younger than 35 in good health. Some clones in this sample may be carry-over from other donors' samples. CDR3s include the opening cysteine and the closing phenylalanine or tryptophan. D genes are given only for firm matches. Clone size is not always given. Where it is, it says once, few, many or a class for expanded clones.

abundance,d_gene,j_gene,v_gene,len,CDR3nt,CDR3aa
once,TRBD1,TRBJ2-2,TRBV27,15,TGTGCCAGCAGTTTCCCCGGACAGGGCTACCGGGAGCTGTTTTTT,CASSFPGQGYRELFF
NA,TRBD2,TRBJ2-2,TRBV10-3,20,TGTGCCATCAACCCAGGGGCTAGCGGGAGTCCTTTTATAAACACCGGGGAGCTGTTTTTT,CAINPGASGSPFINTGELFF
NA,TRBD2,TRBJ2-1,TRBV27,16,TGTGCCAGCAGTTTAATAGCGGGAGGGTCCTACAATGAGCAGTTCTTC,CASSLIAGGSYNEQFF
once,NA,TRBJ1-2,TRBV4-1,14,TGCGCCAGCAGCCAAGCGGACTTTACCTATGGCTACACCTTC,CASSQADFTYGYTF
NA,NA,TRBJ1-1,TRBV27,16,TGTGCCTCCTCTCTCCGGGCAGGGCCCATGAACACTGAAGCTTTCTTT,CASSLRAGPMNTEAFF
NA,NA,TRBJ1-4,TRBV7-9,16,TGTGCCAGCAGCTTTCTCAAACACCCAACTAATGAAAAACTGTTTTTT,CASSFLKHPTNEKLFF
NA,NA,TRBJ2-1,TRBV28,14,TGTGCCAGCAGTTACACCCGGGCCGGCAATGAGCAGTTCTTC,CASSYTRAGNEQFF
NA,TRBD2,TRBJ2-1,TRBV14,15,TGTGCCAGCAGCCAAGGAGCTAGCGGGAGTGATGAGCAGTTCTTC,CASSQGASGSDEQFF
NA,NA,TRBJ2-7,TRBV5-5,13,TGTGCCAGCAGCTTGGTTGAGACCTACGAGCAGTACTTC,CASSLVETYEQYF
NA,NA,TRBJ2-3,TRBV2,15,TGTGCCAGCAGCCCCGGATTAGCTACCACAGATACGCAGTATTTT,CASSPGLATTDTQYF
NA,NA,TRBJ2-3,TRBV6-1,13,TGTGCCAGCAGTGAAGCGGGCACAGATACGCAGTATTTT,CASSEAGTDTQYF
NA,NA,TRBJ2-1,TRBV4-3,19,TGCGCCAGCAGCCAAGGCCGGCTGGACGGGATAATCCAGCTCAATGAGCAGTTCTTC,CASSQGRLDGIIQLNEQFF
NA,NA,TRBJ2-3,TRBV10-3,14,TGTGCCACCAAGGAGGAGGACCCCACAGATACGCAGTATTTT,CATKEEDPTDTQYF
NA,NA,TRBJ2-2,TRBV14,15,TGTGCCAGCAGCCAAGTCGGAGTAGGCACCGGGGAGCTGTTTTTT,CASSQVGVGTGELFF
NA,TRBD1,TRBJ1-1,TRBV5-1,14,TGCGCCAGCAGCCCCGACAGGGGGCGTTCCGAAGCTTTCTTT,CASSPDRGRSEAFF
NA,NA,TRBJ2-3,TRBV11-1,16,TGTGCCAGCAGCACTGGGGTGGAGCGGTTCACAGATACGCAGTATTTT,CASSTGVERFTDTQYF
NA,NA,TRBJ2-7,TRBV4-3,14,TGCGCCAGCAGCCAAGATAGGACAATCTACGAGCAGTACTTC,CASSQDRTIYEQYF
once,NA,TRBJ1-1,TRBV9,17,TGTGCCAGCAGCGTAGTGGCAGGGGTTGGTTTTGGCACTGAAGCTTTCTTT,CASSVVAGVGFGTEAFF
NA,TRBD2,TRBJ2-1,TRBV30,14,TGTGCCTGGAGTGGAGGACTAGCAGCCAATGAGCAGTTCTTC,CAWSGGLAANEQFF
NA,NA,TRBJ2-7,TRBV11-2,15,TGTGCCAGCAGCTCTAGAACGGGCAGGATCTACGAGCAGTACTTC,CASSSRTGRIYEQYF
NA,TRBD1,TRBJ2-7,TRBV27,15,TGTGCCAGCAGTACCTGGGACAGGGCGGGCTACGAGCAGTACTTC,CASSTWDRAGYEQYF
NA,NA,TRBJ1-2,TRBV9,16,TGTGCCAGCAGCGTCGAGTCACATCCTAGACCCTATGGCTACACCTTC,CASSVESHPRPYGYTF
NA,TRBD2,TRBJ2-1,TRBV27,16,TGTGCCAGCAGTCCCCGACTAGCGGGGACTATGCATGAGCAGTTCTTC,CASSPRLAGTMHEQFF
NA,NA,TRBJ2-1,TRBV4-3,15,TGCGCCAGCAGCCCAGGGCGGCGGAACGGGAATGAGCAGTTCTTC,CASSPGRRNGNEQFF
NA,NA,TRBJ1-1,TRBV30,14,TGTGCCTGGACCCAAACGACAGCAATAAATGAAGCTTTCTTT,CAWTQTTAINEAFF
NA,TRBD1,TRBJ2-7,TRBV9,17,TGTGCCAGCAGCGTAGATCCCGCCCGGACAGGGCTCTACGAGCAGTACTTC,CASSVDPARTGLYEQYF
NA,TRBD1,TRBJ1-2,TRBV2,13,TGTGCCAGGGACAGGGAAGCTAACTATGGCTACACCTTC,CARDREANYGYTF
NA,TRBD1,TRBJ2-3,TRBV7-2,16,TGTGCCAGCAGCTTAGGGTACAGGGGGCTCTCAGATACGCAGTATTTT,CASSLGYRGLSDTQYF
NA,NA,TRBJ2-3,TRBV6-5,15,TGTGCCAGCAGTTACGGCGGACTTTACACAGATACGCAGTATTTT,CASSYGGLYTDTQYF
NA,NA,TRBJ2-5,TRBV6-6,14,TGTGCCAGCAGTTACTTCCCGGGGCAAGAGACCCAGTACTTC,CASSYFPGQETQYF
NA,NA,TRBJ1-2,TRBV27,14,TGTGCCAGCAGTTTATCAGGGGCTGGCTATGGCTACACCTTC,CASSLSGAGYGYTF
NA,TRBD2,TRBJ2-1,TRBV19,16,TGTGCCAGTAGTATCATGGCTAGCGGGAGATGGGATGAGCAGTTCTTC,CASSIMASGRWDEQFF
once,NA,TRBJ1-5,TRBV19,17,TGTGCCAGTAGTATACCTTCCGGGACGTATAGCAATCAGCCCCAGCATTTT,CASSIPSGTYSNQPQHF
NA,TRBD2,TRBJ2-1,TRBV29-1,16,TGCAGCGTTGAAGCCCGGACTAGCGGGTCCTACAATGAGCAGTTCTTC,CSVEARTSGSYNEQFF
NA,NA,TRBJ2-7,TRBV28,15,TGTGCCAGCAGTTTCGAGTCAGGCAGTTCCTACGAGCAGTACTTC,CASSFESGSSYEQYF
NA,NA,TRBJ2-2,TRBV28,12,TGTGCCAGCAGTTTTCAGACCGGGGAGCTGTTTTTT,CASSFQTGELFF
once,TRBD2,TRBJ2-1,TRBV9,14,TGTGCCAGCAGCGACACCGGGACTAGCAATGAGCAGTTCTTC,CASSDTGTSNEQFF
once,NA,TRBJ2-7,TRBV5-1,15,TGCGCCAGCAGCTTGGCCCAGCTAAGCTCCTACGAGCAGTACTTC,CASSLAQLSSYEQYF
NA,TRBD2,TRBJ2-1,TRBV27,16,TGTGCCAGCAGTCCTGGACTAGCGGCCTCCTACAATGAGCAGTTCTTC,CASSPGLAASYNEQFF
NA,TRBD2,TRBJ2-7,TRBV9,15,TGTGCCAGCAGCGGAAGCGGGAGGCGCTCCTACGAGCAGTACTTC,CASSGSGRRSYEQYF
NA,NA,TRBJ2-3,TRBV27,16,TGTGCCAGCAGTTTTTTTAGCGAGAGGGTAGCAGATACGCAGTATTTT,CASSFFSERVADTQYF
NA,NA,TRBJ2-7,TRBV6-5,13,TGTGCCAGCAGAGAGGGCGACTCCTACGAGCAGTACTTC,CASREGDSYEQYF
few,NA,TRBJ1-1,TRBV15,14,TGTGCCACCAGCAGGAAGCGGGGAAACACTGAAGCTTTCTTT,CATSRKRGNTEAFF
NA,TRBD1,TRBJ1-1,TRBV7-6,11,TGTGCCAGCAGCTACAGGGGGCCCGCTTTCTTT,CASSYRGPAFF
NA,NA,TRBJ2-4,TRBV19,14,TGTGCCAGTAGTATTCTCGGGTCCTGGGGCATTCAGTACTTC,CASSILGSWGIQYF
NA,NA,TRBJ2-1,TRBV7-9,12,TGTGCCAGCAGCTCTCCGTTCGAGGAGCAGTTCTTC,CASSSPFEEQFF
NA,TRBD2,TRBJ2-3,TRBV7-9,18,TGTGCCAGCAGCTTAGAAGGGACTAGCGGGAGGCGCACAGATACGCAGTATTTT,CASSLEGTSGRRTDTQYF
NA,NA,TRBJ2-7,TRBV27,15,TGTGCCAGCAGTCCCCTCGCGGGGCAGACCTACGAGCAGTACTTC,CASSPLAGQTYEQYF
NA,NA,TRBJ2-6,TRBV19,14,TGTGCCAGTAGGGGGAGTTCTGGGGCCAACGTCCTGACTTTC,CASRGSSGANVLTF
NA,TRBD1,TRBJ2-7,TRBV29-1,13,TGCAGCGCTTGCCTGGACAGGACCTACGAGCAGTACTTC,CSACLDRTYEQYF
once,TRBD2,TRBJ2-1,TRBV9,15,TGTGCCAGCAGCGTAGGGCTAGCGGGCTGGGATGAGCAGTTCTTC,CASSVGLAGWDEQFF
once,NA,TRBJ2-1,TRBV6-5,13,TGTGCCAGCCAAGCCTCGGGCAACAATGAGCAGTTCTTC,CASQASGNNEQFF
NA,NA,TRBJ2-1,TRBV6-1,17,TGTGCCAGCAGTGAAATTTATGGGTTGAGCTCCTACAATGAGCAGTTCTTC,CASSEIYGLSSYNEQFF
NA,NA,TRBJ2-5,TRBV5-1,14,TGCGCCAGCAGCTTATGGGGGTTCCAAGAGACCCAGTACTTC,CASSLWGFQETQYF
NA,NA,TRBJ1-1,TRBV6-1,13,TGTGCCAGCAGTGAATGGAGGAACACTGAAGCTTTCTTT,CASSEWRNTEAFF
NA,NA,TRBJ2-1,TRBV27,14,TGTGCCAGCAGTTTATCCCCGGGGGACAATGAGCAGTTCTTC,CASSLSPGDNEQFF
NA,NA,TRBJ2-1,TRBV5-4,16,TGTGCCAGCAGCCGATTTCCATTGTCAGGGGTCAATGAGCAGTTCTTC,CASSRFPLSGVNEQFF
NA,NA,TRBJ2-3,TRBV5-1,16,TGCGCCAGCAGCTTGCCACTCCACGATAGCACAGATACGCAGTATTTT,CASSLPLHDSTDTQYF
NA,NA,TRBJ1-5,TRBV28,13,TGTGCCAGCGGTTCCAGGGACAATCAGCCCCAGCATTTT,CASGSRDNQPQHF
NA,NA,TRBJ1-4,TRBV23-1,16,TGCGCCAGCAGTCAAACAGGTTCCCCACGGGAGGAAAAACTGTTTTTT,CASSQTGSPREEKLFF